This TCR beta chain appears in the sequencing data of a study of B cell selection in AIRE deficiency. Sorted regulatory T cells were CD4-positive, CD25-high and CD127-low or negative. Unrelated healthy donors provided the controls. With respect to this clone: Antigen unknown.

Trimming stripped 5 bases from V and 1 base from J, with 8 bases between. CDR3 length: 13 residues. Germline assignment: CDR1 SGHTA and CDR2 FQGTGA. Whole-study findings and limits: Roughly 28% of healthy-shared Treg TCRbeta sequences appeared in patient Tconv cells. Healthy Tconv contained about 35% of shared healthy Treg sequences; only TCRbeta sequenced.

Authors' analysis steps: Pooled Tregs gave some 6x10^4 patient and approximately 9.7x10^4 donor TCRbeta sequences. Data came from immunoSEQ multiplex PCR; TCRdb stores just in-frame clones and leaves some out. The DNA was the basis for D and trimming; V, J and clone size are from that table. The repertoire holds roughly 18,000 clones, with about 93% as singletons. The receptor was derived from a human donor in good health. The genes are TRBV7-3 and TRBJ1-1; D unclear. Material for sequencing was CD4+CD25+ Tregs sorted from PBMCs. This CDR3 reads CASSQERNTEAFF. The CDR3, as DNA: TGTGCCAGCAGCCAAGAAAGGAACACTGAAGCTTTCTTT.